This T cell receptor beta chain was identified in a study of long-term antiretroviral therapy in people with HIV. Study-level results: Despite increasing after ART, diversity remained lower than that of transplant donor controls. HIV repertoires spanned narrower CDR3 length ranges than controls.

The CDR3 is 17 amino acids. CDR1 and CDR2 from the germline V gene are SEHNR and FQNEAQ (reference sequence). V was trimmed by 4 bases and J by 8 bases, leaving 24 bases between them. Note on this clone: What it binds is unknown.

Sequencing relied on immunoSEQ assay v3.0, run at survey level. The table came from immunoSEQ multiplex PCR; TCRdb's copy has only in-frame clones and leaves some out. Among approximately 17,000 clones, around four fifths were seen once, and the ten largest hold about 15%. Everyone in the study who had HIV was treated in the United States. The rearrangement joins TRBV7-9 to TRBJ2-1; D might be TRBD1 (6 bases). The clonotype comes from a woman between 50 and 59 years old with HIV. Source: unsorted PBMCs, taken just under 2.6 years before starting antiretroviral therapy. The CDR3 sequence: CASSSADRAQGYHEQFF. The CDR3 DNA reads as TGTGCCAGCAGCTCTGCCGATAGGGCACAGGGATACCATGAGCAGTTCTTC. The full variable domain, completed using reference TRBV7-9 and TRBJ2-1, is DTGVSQNPRHKITKRGQNVTFRCDPISEHNRLYWYRQTLGQGPEFLTYFQNEAQLEKSRLLSDRFSAERPKGSFSTLEIQRTEQGDSAMYLCASSSADRAQGYHEQFFGPGTRLTVL.